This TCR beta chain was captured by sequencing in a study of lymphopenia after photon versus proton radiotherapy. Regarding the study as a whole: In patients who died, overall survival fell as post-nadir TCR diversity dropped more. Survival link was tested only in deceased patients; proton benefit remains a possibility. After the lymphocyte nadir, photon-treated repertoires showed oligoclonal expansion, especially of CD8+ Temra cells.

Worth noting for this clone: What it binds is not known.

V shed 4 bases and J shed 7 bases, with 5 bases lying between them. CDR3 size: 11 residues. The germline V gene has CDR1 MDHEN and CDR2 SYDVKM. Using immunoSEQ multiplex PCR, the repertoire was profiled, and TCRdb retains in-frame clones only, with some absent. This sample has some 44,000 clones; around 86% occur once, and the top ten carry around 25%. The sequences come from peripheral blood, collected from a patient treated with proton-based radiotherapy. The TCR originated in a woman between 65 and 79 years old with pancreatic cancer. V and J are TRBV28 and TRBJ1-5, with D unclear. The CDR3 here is CASSSTQPQHF. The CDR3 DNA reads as TGTGCCAGCAGTTCTACACAGCCCCAGCATTTT.